Here is one T cell receptor (beta chain) with its context. The sample is drawn from a study of blood T cell repertoires in COVID-19. In the authors' methods: Amplified reference gene primers provided the basis for estimating nucleated cell counts. Here immunoSEQ multiplex PCR was the method, and the copy in TCRdb shows in-frame clones only, minus some. Clonal size and the V and J genes are those of that table, whereas D and trimming came from the DNA. The sample shows around 130,000 clones, around 80% of them seen only once. V was clipped by 0 bases and J by 2 bases, with 2 bases between them. The CDR3 is 13 amino acids. Per germline, CDR1 WNHNN and CDR2 SYGVQD (reference sequence).

This TCR was sampled from a human donor in a cohort sampled during active COVID-19. This chain connects TRBV10-1 to TRBJ2-4; D unresolved. The sample taken for sequencing was peripheral blood. DNA for the CDR3: TGCGCCAGCAGTGAGTCCTCCAAAAACATTCAGTACTTC. It yields the protein CASSESSKNIQYF.